This T cell receptor beta chain was profiled in a study of CD8 T cells in Susac syndrome. The authors reverse transcribed 0.5 to 1 ug RNA with random hexamers. TCRdb re-called the immunoSEQ multiplex PCR reads with MiXCR, one entry per CDR3 protein. The sample consists of 250,000 or so distinct CDR3 sequences, 93% of them appearing once. V lost 3 bases and J lost 5; bases outside the gene matches: 7. This CDR3 comprises 14 residues. Germline lookup yields CDR1 SGDLS and CDR2 YYNGEE. The sequenced material came from CD4+ T cells from PBMCs. The V gene is TRBV9, the J gene TRBJ2-5, with 7 bases identical to TRBD1. This clonotype was sampled from a human donor with multiple sclerosis. The CDR3 sequence is CASSARQGGETQYF. CDR3 nucleotide sequence: TGTGCCAGCAGCGCCAGACAGGGCGGTGAGACCCAGTACTTC.